The next 8 T cell receptor beta chains were all read from a single sample in a study of early T cells in non-severe SARS-CoV-2 infection. TCRdb used MiXCR to reprocess the 5' RACE reads, holding one entry per CDR3 protein. In the table there are 50,000 to 70,000 distinct CDR3 sequences, more than 7.5% of which are singletons. Sequences were obtained from whole blood. These TCRs come from an adult who was a healthcare worker with PCR-confirmed SARS-CoV-2 infection or an uninfected control (not recorded which).

This clonotype was observed many times. The CDR3 nucleotides are TGTGCCAGCAGTTACTCTTCGGGAGAGGGCGATGAGCAGTTCTTC. It yields the protein CASSYSSGEGDEQFF. This chain uses TRBV6-5 with TRBJ2-1; perhaps TRBD2 as D (6 bases). This CDR3 is 15 amino acids long. V was trimmed by 0 bases and J by 8 bases, leaving 14 bases between them. Per the germline V gene, CDR1 is MNHEY and CDR2 is SVGAGI.

The chain employs TRBV11-2 and TRBJ2-3; D gene ambiguous. Trimming removed 0 bases at V and 6 bases at J, with 10 bases between. The germline gives CDR1 SGHAT, CDR2 FQNNGV. The CDR3 runs 14 residues. Here the CDR3 reads CASSLDYISDTQYF. Here the CDR3 DNA reads TGTGCCAGCAGCTTAGATTACATATCGGATACGCAGTATTTT.

The genes are TRBV9 and TRBJ2-1; the match to TRBD2 covers 7 bases. This CDR3 spans 15 amino acids. Trimming cost V 5 bases and J 0 bases; bases outside gene matches: 5. Germline V gene sequence: CDR1 SGDLS, CDR2 YYNGEE. The chain's CDR3 is CASRAGTNSYNEQFF. CDR3 in DNA: TGTGCCAGCAGGGCCGGGACTAACTCCTACAATGAGCAGTTCTTC.

V is TRBV18 and J is TRBJ1-1; D gene unclear. The CDR3 has 13 residues. V lost 2 bases, J lost 3 bases, and 7 bases lay in between. In germline, CDR1 is KGHSH, CDR2 LQKENI. This CDR3 is CASSPGPDTEAFF. CDR3 DNA sequence: TGTGCCAGCTCACCAGGGCCAGACACTGAAGCTTTCTTT. Using reference TRBV18 and TRBJ1-1 for the parts outside the CDR3, the full variable domain is NAGVMQNPRHLVRRRGQEARLRCSPMKGHSHVYWYRQLPEEGLKFMVYLQKENIIDESGMPKERFSAEFPKEGPSILRIQQVVRGDSAAYFCASSPGPDTEAFFGQGTRLTVV.

This clonotype was seen many times. The chain employs TRBV29-1 and TRBJ2-3, with a possible D match to TRBD2 (6 bases). V lost 3 bases, J lost 6 bases, and 7 bases lay in between. The CDR3 extends over 11 amino acids. Germline V lookup: CDR1 SQVTM, CDR2 ANQGSEA. The CDR3 region has the DNA TGCAGCGTTGAGGAGGGGGATACGCAGTATTTT. It encodes CSVEEGDTQYF.

About this clonotype: The limits of the CDR3 on the DNA are not certain, so only TCRdb's listed CDR3 is given. This chain links TRBV7-5 with TRBJ2-7. TRBV7-5 is shown as a pseudogene. The CDR3 numbers 16 amino acids, ends counted. CDR3 sequence: CISVSEAYRAPYEQYF.

This clonotype showed up many times. The chain's CDR3 is CASSINRGDKQTQYF. The CDR3 DNA reads TGTGCCAGCAGTATTAACAGGGGAGATAAGCAGACCCAGTACTTC. The chain has TRBV27 and TRBJ2-5, with TRBD1 identical over 7 bases. From germline, CDR1 is MNHEY and CDR2 SMNVEV (reference sequence). Trimming at V came to 5 bases and at J to 6 bases, leaving 12 bases not matched to a gene. This CDR3 has 15 residues.

This clonotype was counted many times. The V call is TRBV7-9, the J call TRBJ2-1; weak D call: TRBD2 (5 bases). The CDR3 has 15 amino acids. Between the trimmed V and J ends, which lost 5 bases and 2 bases, there was a span of 13 bases. The germline V gene has CDR1 SEHNR and CDR2 FQNEAQ (reference sequence). The DNA of the CDR3 is TGTGCCAGCAGCCCTGAGGAGGTCCCCTACAATGAGCAGTTCTTC. Translated, it gives CASSPEEVPYNEQFF.